One sample yielded the 2 T cell receptor beta chains listed below, sequenced in a study of blood T cell repertoires in COVID-19. Using immunoSEQ multiplex PCR, the repertoire was profiled, and TCRdb retains in-frame clones only, with some absent. The sample has about 87,000 clones, about 92% seen once. Sample: peripheral blood. These receptors were obtained from a man younger than 30 with COVID-19, enrolled during active disease.

J is TRBJ2-1 and V is TRBV3-1 (or the pseudogene TRBV3-2); 7 nucleotides line up with TRBD2. Per germline, CDR1 LGHDT and CDR2 YNNKEL (reference sequence). Unmatched junction bases numbered 6, after V lost 1 base and J lost 0 bases. There are 17 residues in the CDR3. CDR3 in amino acids: CASSQGLAQSSYNEQFF. The CDR3 DNA sequence: TGTGCCAGCAGCCAAGGACTAGCTCAGAGCTCCTACAATGAGCAGTTCTTC.

The gene calls are TRBV19 and TRBJ1-2, with D possibly matching TRBD1 (5 bases). The V gene's germline CDR1 is LNHDA and CDR2 SQIVND (reference sequence). CDR3 length equals 14 residues. V lost 7 bases and J 4 bases, leaving 16 bases between the germline ends. The CDR3 sequence: CASIGEGNPYGYTF. For the CDR3, the DNA is TGTGCCAGTATAGGGGAGGGGAACCCCTATGGCTACACCTTC.